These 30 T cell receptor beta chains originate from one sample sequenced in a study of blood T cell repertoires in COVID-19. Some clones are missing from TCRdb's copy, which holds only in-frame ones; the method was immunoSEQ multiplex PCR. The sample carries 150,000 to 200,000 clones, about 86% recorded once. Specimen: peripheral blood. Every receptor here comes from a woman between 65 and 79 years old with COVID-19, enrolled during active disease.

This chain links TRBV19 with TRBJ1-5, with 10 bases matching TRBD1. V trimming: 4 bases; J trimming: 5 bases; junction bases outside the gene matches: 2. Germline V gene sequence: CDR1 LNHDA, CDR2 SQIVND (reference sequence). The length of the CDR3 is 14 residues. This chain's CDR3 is CASSTTGGYQPQHF. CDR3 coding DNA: TGTGCCAGTAGTACGACAGGGGGCTATCAGCCCCAGCATTTT.

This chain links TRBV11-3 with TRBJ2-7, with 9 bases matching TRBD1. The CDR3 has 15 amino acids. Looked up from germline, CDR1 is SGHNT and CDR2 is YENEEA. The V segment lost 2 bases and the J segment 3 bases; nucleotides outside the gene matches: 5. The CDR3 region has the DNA TGTGCCAGCAGCTTATTCGGGACAGGGAACTACGAGCAGTACTTC. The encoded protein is CASSLFGTGNYEQYF.

Here the CDR3 reads CASSSRSSSGANVLTF. The CDR3 DNA follows: TGTGCCAGTAGTTCACGTTCCAGCTCTGGGGCCAACGTCCTGACTTTC. The rearrangement joins TRBV19 to TRBJ2-6; D not resolved. The ends were cut back, 5 bases at V and 0 bases at J, with 11 bases in the middle. Per the germline V gene, CDR1 is LNHDA and CDR2 is SQIVND (reference sequence). The CDR3 covers 16 residues. Looking up the rest from reference TRBV19 and TRBJ2-6 gives the full variable domain: DGGITQSPKYLFRKEGQNVTLSCEQNLNHDAMYWYRQDPGQGLRLIYYSQIVNDFQKGDIAEGYSVSREKKESFPLTVTSAQKNPTAFYLCASSSRSSSGANVLTFGAGSRLTVL.

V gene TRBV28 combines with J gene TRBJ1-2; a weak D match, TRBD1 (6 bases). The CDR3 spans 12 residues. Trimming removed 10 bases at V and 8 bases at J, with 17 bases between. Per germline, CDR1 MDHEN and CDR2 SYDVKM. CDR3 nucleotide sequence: TGTGCCACGGAACAGGGATTGAGGGGCTACACCTTC. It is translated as CATEQGLRGYTF.

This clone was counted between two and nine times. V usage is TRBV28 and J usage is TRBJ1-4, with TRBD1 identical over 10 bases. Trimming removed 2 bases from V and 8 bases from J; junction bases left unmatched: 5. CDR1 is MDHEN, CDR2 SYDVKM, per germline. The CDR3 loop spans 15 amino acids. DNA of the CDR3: TGTGCCAGCAGTTTACCCGACAGGGGGCGCGAAAAACTGTTTTTT. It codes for CASSLPDRGREKLFF.

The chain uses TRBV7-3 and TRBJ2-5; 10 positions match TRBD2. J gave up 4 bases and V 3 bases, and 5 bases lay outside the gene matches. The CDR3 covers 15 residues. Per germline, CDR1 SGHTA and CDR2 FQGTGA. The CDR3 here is CASSLSAGGLETQYF. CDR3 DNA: TGTGCCAGCAGCTTGTCAGCGGGAGGGCTAGAGACCCAGTACTTC.

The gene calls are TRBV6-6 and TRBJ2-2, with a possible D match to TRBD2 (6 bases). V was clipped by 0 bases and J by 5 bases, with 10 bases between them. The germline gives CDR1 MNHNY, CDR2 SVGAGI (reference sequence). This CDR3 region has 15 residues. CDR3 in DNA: TGTGCCAGCAGTTACTCGAATCGGGGGACCGGGGAGCTGTTTTTT. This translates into CASSYSNRGTGELFF.

The CDR3 loop is CASSPQAGISYNEQFF. DNA of the CDR3: TGTGCCAGCTCACCACAGGCAGGGATCTCCTACAATGAGCAGTTCTTC. The chain has TRBV18 and TRBJ2-1; maybe TRBD1 (5 bases). This CDR3 contains 16 residues. Germline V gene sequence: CDR1 KGHSH, CDR2 LQKENI. V lost 1 base and J lost 0, with 10 bases in between.

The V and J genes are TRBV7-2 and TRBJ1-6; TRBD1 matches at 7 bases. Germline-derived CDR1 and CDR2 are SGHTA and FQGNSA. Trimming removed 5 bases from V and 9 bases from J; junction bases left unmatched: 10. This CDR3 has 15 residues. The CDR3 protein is CASSPPTGEASPLHF. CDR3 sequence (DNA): TGTGCCAGCAGCCCTCCCACAGGGGAGGCTTCACCCCTCCACTTT.

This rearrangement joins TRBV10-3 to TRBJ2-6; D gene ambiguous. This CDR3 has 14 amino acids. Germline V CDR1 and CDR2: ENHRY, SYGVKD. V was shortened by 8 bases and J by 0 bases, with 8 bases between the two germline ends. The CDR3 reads CAIEATSGANVLTF. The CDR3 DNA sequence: TGTGCCATCGAAGCAACCTCTGGGGCCAACGTCCTGACTTTC.

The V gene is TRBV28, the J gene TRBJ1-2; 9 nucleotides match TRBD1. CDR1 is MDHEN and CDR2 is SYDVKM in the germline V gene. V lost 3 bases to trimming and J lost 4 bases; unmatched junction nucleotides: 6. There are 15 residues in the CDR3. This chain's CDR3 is CASSFPGQGTYGYTF. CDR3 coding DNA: TGTGCCAGCAGTTTTCCCGGACAGGGGACCTATGGCTACACCTTC.

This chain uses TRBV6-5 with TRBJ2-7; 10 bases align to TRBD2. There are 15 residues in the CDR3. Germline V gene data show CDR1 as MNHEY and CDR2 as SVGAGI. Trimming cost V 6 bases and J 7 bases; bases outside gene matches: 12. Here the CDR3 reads CASRILAGRRGEQYF. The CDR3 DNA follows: TGTGCCAGCAGGATACTAGCGGGGAGAAGAGGGGAGCAGTACTTC.

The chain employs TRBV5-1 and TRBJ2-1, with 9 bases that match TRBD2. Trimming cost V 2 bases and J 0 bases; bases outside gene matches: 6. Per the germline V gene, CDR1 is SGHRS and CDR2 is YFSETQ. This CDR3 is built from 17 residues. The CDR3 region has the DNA TGCGCCAGCAGCTTCCCGCTTAGCGGGAGCTCCTACAATGAGCAGTTCTTC. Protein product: CASSFPLSGSSYNEQFF.

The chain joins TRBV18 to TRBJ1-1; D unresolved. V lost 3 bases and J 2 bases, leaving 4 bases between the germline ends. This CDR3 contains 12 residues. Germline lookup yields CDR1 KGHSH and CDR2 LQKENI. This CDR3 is CASSPLNTEAFF. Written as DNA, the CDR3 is TGTGCCAGCTCACCTTTAAACACTGAAGCTTTCTTT.

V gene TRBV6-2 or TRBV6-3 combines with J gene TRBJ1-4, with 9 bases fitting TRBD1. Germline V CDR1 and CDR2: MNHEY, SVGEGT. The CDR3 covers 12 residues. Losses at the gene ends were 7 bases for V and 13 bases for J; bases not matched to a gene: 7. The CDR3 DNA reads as TGTGCCAGCACCCCGACAGGGGGAGGACTGTTTTTT. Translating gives CASTPTGGGLFF.

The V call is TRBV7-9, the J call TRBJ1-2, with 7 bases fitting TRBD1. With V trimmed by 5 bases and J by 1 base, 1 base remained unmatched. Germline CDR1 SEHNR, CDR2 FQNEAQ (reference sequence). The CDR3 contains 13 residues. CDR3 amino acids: CASSRDSNYGYTF. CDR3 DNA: TGTGCCAGCAGCCGGGACAGTAACTATGGCTACACCTTC.

CDR3 region: CASSAGQAPISYEQYF. The DNA for the CDR3 is TGTGCCAGCAGCGCGGGACAGGCCCCTATTTCCTACGAGCAGTACTTC. This rearrangement joins TRBV9 to TRBJ2-7, with TRBD1 identical over 8 bases. The CDR3 spans 16 residues. Losses at the gene ends were 3 bases for V and 1 base for J; bases not matched to a gene: 9. From germline, CDR1 is SGDLS and CDR2 YYNGEE.

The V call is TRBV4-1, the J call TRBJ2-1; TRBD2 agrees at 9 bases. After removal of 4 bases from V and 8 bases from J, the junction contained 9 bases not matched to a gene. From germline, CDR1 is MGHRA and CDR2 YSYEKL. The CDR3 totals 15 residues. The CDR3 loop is CASSLSSGSTDEQFF. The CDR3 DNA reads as TGCGCCAGCAGCCTAAGTAGCGGGAGTACCGATGAGCAGTTCTTC.

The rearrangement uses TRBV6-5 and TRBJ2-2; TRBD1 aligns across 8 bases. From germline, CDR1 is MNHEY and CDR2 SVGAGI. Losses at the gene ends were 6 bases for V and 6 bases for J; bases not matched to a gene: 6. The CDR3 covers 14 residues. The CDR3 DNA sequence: TGTGCCAGCAGGGACAGGGTTGACTCCGGGGAGCTGTTTTTT. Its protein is CASRDRVDSGELFF.

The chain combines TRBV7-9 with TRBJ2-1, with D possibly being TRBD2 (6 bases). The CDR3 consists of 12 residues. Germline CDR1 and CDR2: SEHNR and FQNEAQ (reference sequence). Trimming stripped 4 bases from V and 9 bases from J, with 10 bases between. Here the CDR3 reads CASSSASAEQFF. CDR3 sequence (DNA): TGTGCCAGCAGCTCCGCTAGCGCTGAGCAGTTCTTC.

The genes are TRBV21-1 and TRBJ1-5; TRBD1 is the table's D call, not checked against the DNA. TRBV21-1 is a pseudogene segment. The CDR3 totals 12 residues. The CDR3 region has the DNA TGTGCCAGCAGCAAACAGGGTCAGCCCCAGCATTTT. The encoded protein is CASSKQGQPQHF.

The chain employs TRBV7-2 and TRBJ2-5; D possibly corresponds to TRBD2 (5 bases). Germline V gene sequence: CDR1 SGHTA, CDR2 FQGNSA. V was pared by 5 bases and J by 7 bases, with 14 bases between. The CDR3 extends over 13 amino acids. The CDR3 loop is CASSPAGGLTQYF. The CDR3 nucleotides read TGTGCCAGCAGCCCTGCTGGCGGACTGACCCAGTACTTC.

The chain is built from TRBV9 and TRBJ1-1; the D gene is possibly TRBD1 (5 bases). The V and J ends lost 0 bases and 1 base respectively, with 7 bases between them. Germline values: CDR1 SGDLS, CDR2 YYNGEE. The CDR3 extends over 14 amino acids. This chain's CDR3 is CASSVVGQNTEAFF. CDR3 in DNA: TGTGCCAGCAGCGTAGTTGGACAGAACACTGAAGCTTTCTTT.

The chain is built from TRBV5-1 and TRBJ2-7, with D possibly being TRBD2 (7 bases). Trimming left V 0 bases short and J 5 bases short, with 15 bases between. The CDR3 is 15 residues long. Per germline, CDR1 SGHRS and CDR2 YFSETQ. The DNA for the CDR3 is TGCGCCAGCAGCTTGGCCGGGGGGCTAATCCACGAGCAGTACTTC. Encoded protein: CASSLAGGLIHEQYF.

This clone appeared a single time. CDR3 residues: CASSLQGHQPQHF. The CDR3 nucleotides are TGTGCCAGCAGCTTGCAGGGGCATCAGCCCCAGCATTTT. This chain connects TRBV7-2 to TRBJ1-5; possible D gene TRBD1, 6 bases. The germline V gene encodes CDR1 SGHTA and CDR2 FQGNSA. V was pared by 3 bases and J by 5 bases, with 8 bases between. The CDR3 length is 13 residues.

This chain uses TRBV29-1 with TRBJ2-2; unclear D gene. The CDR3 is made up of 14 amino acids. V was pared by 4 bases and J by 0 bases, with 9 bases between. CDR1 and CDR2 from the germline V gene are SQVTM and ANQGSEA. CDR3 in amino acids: CSVVGGTNTGELFF. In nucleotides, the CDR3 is TGCAGCGTTGTAGGCGGCACGAACACCGGGGAGCTGTTTTTT.

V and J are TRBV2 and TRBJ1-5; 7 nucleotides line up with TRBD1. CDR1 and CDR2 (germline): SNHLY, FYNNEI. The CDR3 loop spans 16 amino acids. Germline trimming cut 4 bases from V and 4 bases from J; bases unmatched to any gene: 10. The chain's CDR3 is CASSGGGGNPNQPQHF. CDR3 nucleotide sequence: TGTGCCAGCAGTGGAGGGGGCGGGAACCCAAATCAGCCCCAGCATTTT.

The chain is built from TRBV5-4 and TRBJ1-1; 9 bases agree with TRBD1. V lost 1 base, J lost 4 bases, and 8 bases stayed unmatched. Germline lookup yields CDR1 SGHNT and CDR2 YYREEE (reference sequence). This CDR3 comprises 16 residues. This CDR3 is CASSLTQQGAGTEAFF. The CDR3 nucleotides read TGTGCCAGCAGCTTGACCCAACAGGGGGCCGGCACTGAAGCTTTCTTT.

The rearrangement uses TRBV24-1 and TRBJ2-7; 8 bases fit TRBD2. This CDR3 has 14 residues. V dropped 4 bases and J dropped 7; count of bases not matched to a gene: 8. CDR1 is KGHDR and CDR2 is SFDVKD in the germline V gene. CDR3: CATSDPGRAAEQYF. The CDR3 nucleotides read TGTGCCACCAGTGACCCCGGGAGGGCAGCTGAGCAGTACTTC.

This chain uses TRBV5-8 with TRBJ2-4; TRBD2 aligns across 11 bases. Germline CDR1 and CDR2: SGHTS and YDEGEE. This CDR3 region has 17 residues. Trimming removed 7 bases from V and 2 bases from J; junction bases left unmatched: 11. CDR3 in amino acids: CASLSSGRFGTKNIQYF. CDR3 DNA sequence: TGTGCCAGCCTCTCTAGCGGGAGGTTCGGGACCAAAAACATTCAGTACTTC.